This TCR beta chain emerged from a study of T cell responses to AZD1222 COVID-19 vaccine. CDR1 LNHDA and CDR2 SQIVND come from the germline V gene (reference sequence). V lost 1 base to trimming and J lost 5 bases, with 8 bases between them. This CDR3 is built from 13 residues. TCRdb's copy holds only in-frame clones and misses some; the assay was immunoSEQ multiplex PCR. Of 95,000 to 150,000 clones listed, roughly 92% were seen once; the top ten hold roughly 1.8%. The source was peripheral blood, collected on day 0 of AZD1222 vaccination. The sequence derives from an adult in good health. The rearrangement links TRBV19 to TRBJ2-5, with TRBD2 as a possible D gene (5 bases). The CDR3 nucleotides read TGTGCCAGTAGTATAGGAGGGCTGGAGACCCAGTACTTC. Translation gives CASSIGGLETQYF.